The T cell receptor beta chain described here comes from a study of T cells in Graves' hyperthyroidism and ophthalmopathy. Overall study context: It was at initial diagnosis, before any treatment, that peripheral blood was collected.

Losses at the gene ends were 5 bases for V and 4 bases for J; bases not matched to a gene: 6. The CDR3 covers 15 residues. CDR1 and CDR2 from the germline V gene are SEHNR and FQNEAQ (reference sequence). Amplified TCR beta CDR3 regions derived from RNA transcripts. First-round RT-PCR of the TCR CDR3 relied on the HTBI primer set. MiXCR, applied by TCRdb to the multiplex PCR reads, yields one record per CDR3 protein. This table holds fewer than 350,000 distinct CDR3 sequences, about 20% found once. Patients aged 18 to 65 had newly diagnosed hyperthyroidism that had lasted under 2 months. A word on this clonotype: As yet, its antigen is unknown.

Study-wide findings and caveats: Ophthalmopathy and stable hyperthyroidism were told apart by a 13 V-J model. Most clonotypes expanded in thyroid above 0.001 were likewise present in blood.

The specimen was blood. The chain combines TRBV7-9 with TRBJ1-2, with 11 bases aligning to TRBD1. The TCR originated in a woman aged 45 to 65 with Graves' hyperthyroidism. This CDR3 is CASSLRTGGAYGYTF. The CDR3 DNA follows: TGTGCCAGCAGCCTCCGGACAGGGGGCGCCTATGGCTACACCTTC.